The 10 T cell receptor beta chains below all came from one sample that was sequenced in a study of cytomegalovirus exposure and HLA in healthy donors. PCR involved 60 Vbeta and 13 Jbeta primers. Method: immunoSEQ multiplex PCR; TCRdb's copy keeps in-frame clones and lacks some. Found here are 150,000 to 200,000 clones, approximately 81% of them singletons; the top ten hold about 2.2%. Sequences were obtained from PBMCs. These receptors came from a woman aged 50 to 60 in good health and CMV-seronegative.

CDR3 bases: TGTGCCAGCAGGTCTAGCACAGATACGCAGTATTTT. It encodes CASRSSTDTQYF. The genes are TRBV7-6 and TRBJ2-3; the D is unclear. Trimming cost V 6 bases and J 0 bases, with 4 bases left between them. There are 12 residues in the CDR3. In germline, CDR1 is SGHVS, CDR2 FNYEAQ.

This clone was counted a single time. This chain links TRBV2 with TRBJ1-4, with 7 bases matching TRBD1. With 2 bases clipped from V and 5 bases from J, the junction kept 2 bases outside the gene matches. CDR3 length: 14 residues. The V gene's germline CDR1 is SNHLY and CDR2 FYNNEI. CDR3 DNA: TGTGCCAGCAGTGAAAGGGGGCGCAATGAAAAACTGTTTTTT. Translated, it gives CASSERGRNEKLFF.

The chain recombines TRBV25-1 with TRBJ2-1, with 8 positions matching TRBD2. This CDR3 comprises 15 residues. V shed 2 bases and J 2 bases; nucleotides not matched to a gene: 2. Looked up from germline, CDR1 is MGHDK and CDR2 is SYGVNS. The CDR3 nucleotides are TGTGCCAGCAGTGAAGCGGGGGGTACCTACAATGAGCAGTTCTTC. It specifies CASSEAGGTYNEQFF. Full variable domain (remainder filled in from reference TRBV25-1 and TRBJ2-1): EADIYQTPRYLVIGTGKKITLECSQTMGHDKMYWYQQDPGMELHLIHYSYGVNSTEKGDLSSESTVSRIRTEHFPLTLESARPSHTSQYLCASSEAGGTYNEQFFGPGTRLTVL.

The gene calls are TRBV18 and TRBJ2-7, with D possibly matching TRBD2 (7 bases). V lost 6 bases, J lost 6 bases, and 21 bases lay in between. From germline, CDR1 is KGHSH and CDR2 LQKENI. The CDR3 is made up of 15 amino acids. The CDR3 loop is CASSPEDRGAPEQYF. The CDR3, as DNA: TGTGCCAGCTCCCCGGAAGATCGGGGGGCTCCCGAGCAGTACTTC.

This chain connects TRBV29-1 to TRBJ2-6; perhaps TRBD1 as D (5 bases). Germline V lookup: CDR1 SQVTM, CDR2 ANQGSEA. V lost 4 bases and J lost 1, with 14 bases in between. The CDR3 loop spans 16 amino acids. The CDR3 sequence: CSVGAIRGSGANVLTF. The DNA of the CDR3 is TGCAGCGTTGGGGCCATAAGGGGTTCTGGGGCCAACGTCCTGACTTTC.

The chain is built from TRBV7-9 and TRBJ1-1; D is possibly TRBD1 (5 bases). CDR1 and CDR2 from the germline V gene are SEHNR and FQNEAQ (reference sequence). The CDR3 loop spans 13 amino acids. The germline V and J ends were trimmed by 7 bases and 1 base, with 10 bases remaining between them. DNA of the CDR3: TGTGCCAGCAAGGAGCAGGGGAACACTGAAGCTTTCTTT. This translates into CASKEQGNTEAFF.

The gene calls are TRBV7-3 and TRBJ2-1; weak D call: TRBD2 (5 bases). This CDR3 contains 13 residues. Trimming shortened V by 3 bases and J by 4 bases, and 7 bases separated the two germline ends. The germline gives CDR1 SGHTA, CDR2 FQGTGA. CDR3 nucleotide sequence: TGTGCCAGCAGCTTGAGCGGTTACAATGAGCAGTTCTTC. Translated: CASSLSGYNEQFF.

The CDR3 DNA follows: TGTGCCAGCAGTGAAAGTCGGGCCATCGGGCCTAGCTCACCCCTCCACTTT. It specifies CASSESRAIGPSSPLHF. The chain joins TRBV6-1 to TRBJ1-6; D not certain. The CDR3 covers 17 residues. CDR1 MNHNS and CDR2 SASEGT come from the germline V gene. V was clipped by 2 bases and J by 10 bases, with 21 bases between them.

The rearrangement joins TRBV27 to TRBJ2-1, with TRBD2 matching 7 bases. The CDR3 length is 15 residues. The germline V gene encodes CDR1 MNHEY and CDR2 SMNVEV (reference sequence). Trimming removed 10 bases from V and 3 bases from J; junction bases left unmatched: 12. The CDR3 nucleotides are TGTGCCACCAAGTTTAGGGAGGGAAACTACAATGAGCAGTTCTTC. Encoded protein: CATKFREGNYNEQFF.

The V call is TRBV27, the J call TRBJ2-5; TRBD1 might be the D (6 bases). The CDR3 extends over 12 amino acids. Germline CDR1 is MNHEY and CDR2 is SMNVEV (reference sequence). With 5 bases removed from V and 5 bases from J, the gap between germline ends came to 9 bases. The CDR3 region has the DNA TGTGCCAGCAGTCCCCAGGGGGAGACCCAGTACTTC. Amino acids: CASSPQGETQYF.